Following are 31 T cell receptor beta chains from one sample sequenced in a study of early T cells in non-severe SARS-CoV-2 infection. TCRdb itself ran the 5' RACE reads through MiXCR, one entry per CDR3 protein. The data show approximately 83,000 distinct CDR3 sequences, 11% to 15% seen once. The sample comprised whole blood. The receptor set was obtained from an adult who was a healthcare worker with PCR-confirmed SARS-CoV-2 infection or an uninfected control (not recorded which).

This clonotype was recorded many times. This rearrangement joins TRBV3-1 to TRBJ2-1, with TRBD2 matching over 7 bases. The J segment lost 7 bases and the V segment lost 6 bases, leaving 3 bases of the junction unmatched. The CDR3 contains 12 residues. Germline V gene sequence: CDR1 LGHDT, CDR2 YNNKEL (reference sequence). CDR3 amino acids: CASSPGGNEQFF. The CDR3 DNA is TGTGCCAGCAGTCCGGGGGGAAATGAGCAGTTCTTC.

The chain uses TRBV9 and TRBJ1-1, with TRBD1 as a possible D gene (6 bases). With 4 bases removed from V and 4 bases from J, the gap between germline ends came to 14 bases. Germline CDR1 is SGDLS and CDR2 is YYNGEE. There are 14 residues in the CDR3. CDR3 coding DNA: TGTGCCAGCAGCCTAGATGGACAGTCCACTGAAGCTTTCTTT. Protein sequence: CASSLDGQSTEAFF.

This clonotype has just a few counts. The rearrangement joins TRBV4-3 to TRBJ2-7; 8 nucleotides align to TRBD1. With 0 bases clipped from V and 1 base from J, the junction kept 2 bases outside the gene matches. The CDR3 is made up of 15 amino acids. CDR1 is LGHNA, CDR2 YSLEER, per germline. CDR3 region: CASSQEGQESYEQYF. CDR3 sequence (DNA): TGCGCCAGCAGCCAAGAGGGACAGGAGTCCTACGAGCAGTACTTC.

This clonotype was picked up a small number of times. The CDR3 loop is CSARLGEKLFF. CDR3 DNA: TGCAGCGCGCGGCTGGGGGAAAAACTGTTTTTT. V is TRBV29-1 and J is TRBJ1-4; D unclear. This CDR3 is built from 11 residues. CDR1 and CDR2 (germline): SQVTM, ANQGSEA. V was pared by 7 bases and J by 8 bases, with 11 bases between.

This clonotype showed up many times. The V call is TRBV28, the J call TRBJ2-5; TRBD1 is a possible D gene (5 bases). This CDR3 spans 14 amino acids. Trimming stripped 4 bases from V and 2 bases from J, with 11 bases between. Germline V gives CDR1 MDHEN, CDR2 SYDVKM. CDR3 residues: CASSSPDRQETQYF. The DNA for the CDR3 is TGTGCCAGCAGTTCTCCCGACAGACAAGAGACCCAGTACTTC.

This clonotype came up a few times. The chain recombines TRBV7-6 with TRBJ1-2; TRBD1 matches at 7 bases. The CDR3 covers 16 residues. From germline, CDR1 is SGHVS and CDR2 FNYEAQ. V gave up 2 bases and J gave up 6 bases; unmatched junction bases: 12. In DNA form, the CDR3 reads TGTGCCAGCAGCTTATATGGGGAAGGGGGCGCGGATGGCTACACCTTC. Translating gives CASSLYGEGGADGYTF.

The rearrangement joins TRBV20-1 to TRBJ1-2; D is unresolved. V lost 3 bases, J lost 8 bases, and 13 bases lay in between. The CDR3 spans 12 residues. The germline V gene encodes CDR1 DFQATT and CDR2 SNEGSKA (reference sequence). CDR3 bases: TGCAGTGCTAGGCAAAACTTTGCCGGCTACACCTTC. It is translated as CSARQNFAGYTF.

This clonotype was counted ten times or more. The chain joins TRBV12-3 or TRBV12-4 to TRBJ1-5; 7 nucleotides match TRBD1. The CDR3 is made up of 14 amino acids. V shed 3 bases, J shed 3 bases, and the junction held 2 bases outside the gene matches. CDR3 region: CASSLGQYNQPQHF. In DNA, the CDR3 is TGTGCCAGCAGTTTGGGACAGTACAATCAGCCCCAGCATTTT.

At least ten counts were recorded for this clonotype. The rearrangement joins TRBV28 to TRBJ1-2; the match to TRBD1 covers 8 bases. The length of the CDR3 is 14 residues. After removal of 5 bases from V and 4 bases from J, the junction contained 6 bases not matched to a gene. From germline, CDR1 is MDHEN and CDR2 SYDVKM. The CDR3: CASSIPGQAYGYTF. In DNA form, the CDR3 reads TGTGCCAGCAGTATCCCGGGACAGGCCTATGGCTACACCTTC.

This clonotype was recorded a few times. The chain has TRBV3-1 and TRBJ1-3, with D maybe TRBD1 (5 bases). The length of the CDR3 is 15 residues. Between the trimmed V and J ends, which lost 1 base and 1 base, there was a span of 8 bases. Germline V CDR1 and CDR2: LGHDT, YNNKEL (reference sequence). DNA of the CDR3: TGTGCCAGCAGCCAAGTCGGGGGATCTGGAAACACCATATATTTT. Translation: CASSQVGGSGNTIYF.

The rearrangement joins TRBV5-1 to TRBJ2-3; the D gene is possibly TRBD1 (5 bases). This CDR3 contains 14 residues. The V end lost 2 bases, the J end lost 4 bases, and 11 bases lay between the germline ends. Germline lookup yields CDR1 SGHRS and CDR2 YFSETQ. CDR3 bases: TGCGCCAGCAGCTTCGTCCAGGGCGCAGATACGCAGTATTTT. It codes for CASSFVQGADTQYF. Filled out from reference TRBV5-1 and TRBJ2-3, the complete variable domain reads KAGVTQTPRYLIKTRGQQVTLSCSPISGHRSVSWYQQTPGQGLQFLFEYFSETQRNKGNFPGRFSGRQFSNSRSEMNVSTLELGDSALYLCASSFVQGADTQYFGPGTRLTVL.

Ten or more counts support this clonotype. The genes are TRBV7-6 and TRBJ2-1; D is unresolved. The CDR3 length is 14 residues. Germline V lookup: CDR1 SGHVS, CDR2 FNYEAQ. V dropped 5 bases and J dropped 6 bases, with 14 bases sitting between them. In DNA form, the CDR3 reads TGTGCCAGCAGCCTGGCAAGTTCTGGCAATGAGCAGTTCTTC. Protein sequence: CASSLASSGNEQFF.

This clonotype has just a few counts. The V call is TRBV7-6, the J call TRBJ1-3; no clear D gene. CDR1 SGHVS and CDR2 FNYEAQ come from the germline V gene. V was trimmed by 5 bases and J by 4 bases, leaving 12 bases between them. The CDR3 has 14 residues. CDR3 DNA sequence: TGTGCCAGCAGCCCCGGTTTATCGGGAAACACCATATATTTT. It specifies CASSPGLSGNTIYF.

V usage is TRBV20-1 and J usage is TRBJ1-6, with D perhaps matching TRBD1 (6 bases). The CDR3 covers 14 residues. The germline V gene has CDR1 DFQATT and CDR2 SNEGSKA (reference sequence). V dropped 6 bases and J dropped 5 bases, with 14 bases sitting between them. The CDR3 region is CSALGGPDNSPLHF. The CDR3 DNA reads TGCAGTGCCCTAGGGGGGCCGGATAATTCACCCCTCCACTTT.

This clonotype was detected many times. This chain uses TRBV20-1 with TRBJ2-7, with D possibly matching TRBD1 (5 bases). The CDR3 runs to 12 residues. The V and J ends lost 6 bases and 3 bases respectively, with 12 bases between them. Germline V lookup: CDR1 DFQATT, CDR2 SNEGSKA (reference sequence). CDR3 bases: TGCAGTGCCGGGCAGGGCCGCTACGAGCAGTACTTC. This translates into CSAGQGRYEQYF.

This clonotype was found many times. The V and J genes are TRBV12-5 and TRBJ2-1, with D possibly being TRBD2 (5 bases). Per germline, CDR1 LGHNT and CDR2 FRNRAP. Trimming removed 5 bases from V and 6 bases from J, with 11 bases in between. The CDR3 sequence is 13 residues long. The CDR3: CASGPGGGNEQFF. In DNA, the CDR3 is TGTGCTAGTGGTCCCGGTGGAGGCAATGAGCAGTTCTTC.

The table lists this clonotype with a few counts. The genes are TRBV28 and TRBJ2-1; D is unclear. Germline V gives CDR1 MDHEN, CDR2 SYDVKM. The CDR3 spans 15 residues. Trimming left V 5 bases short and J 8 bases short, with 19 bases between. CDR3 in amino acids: CASSPATVPFYEQFF. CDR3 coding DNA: TGTGCCAGCAGTCCCGCTACGGTCCCTTTCTATGAGCAGTTCTTC. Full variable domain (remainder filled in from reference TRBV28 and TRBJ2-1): DVKVTQSSRYLVKRTGEKVFLECVQDMDHENMFWYRQDPGLGLRLIYFSYDVKMKEKGDIPEGYSVSREKKERFSLILESASTNQTSMYLCASSPATVPFYEQFFGPGTRLTVL.

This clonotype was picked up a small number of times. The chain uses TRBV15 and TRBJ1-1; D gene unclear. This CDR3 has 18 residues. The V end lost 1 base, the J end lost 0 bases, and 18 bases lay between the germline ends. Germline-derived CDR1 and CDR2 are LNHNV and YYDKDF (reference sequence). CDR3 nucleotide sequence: TGTGCCACCAGCAGAGTACCCCTCCGGGGAGGGTTGAACACTGAAGCTTTCTTT. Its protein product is CATSRVPLRGGLNTEAFF.

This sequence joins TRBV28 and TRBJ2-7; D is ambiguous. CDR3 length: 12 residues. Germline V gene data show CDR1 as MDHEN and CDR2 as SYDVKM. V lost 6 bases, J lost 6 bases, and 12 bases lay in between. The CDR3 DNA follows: TGTGCCAGCAGCCCACGCCCTAGCGAGCAGTACTTC. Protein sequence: CASSPRPSEQYF.

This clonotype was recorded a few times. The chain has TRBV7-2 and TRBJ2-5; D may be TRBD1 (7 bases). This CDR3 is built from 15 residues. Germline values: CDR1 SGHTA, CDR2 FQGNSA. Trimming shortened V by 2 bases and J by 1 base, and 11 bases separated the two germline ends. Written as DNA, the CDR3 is TGTGCCAGCAGCTTACGGGGGACAGTCCAAGAGACCCAGTACTTC. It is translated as CASSLRGTVQETQYF.

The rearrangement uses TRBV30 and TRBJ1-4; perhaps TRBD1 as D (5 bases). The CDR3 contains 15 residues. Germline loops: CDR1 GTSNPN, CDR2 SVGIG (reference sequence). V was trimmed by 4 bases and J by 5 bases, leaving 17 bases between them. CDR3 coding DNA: TGTGCCTGGACAGGGAGGGGTATTCAGAATGAAAAACTGTTTTTT. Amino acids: CAWTGRGIQNEKLFF.

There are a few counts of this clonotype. CDR3 amino acids: CASSFTYNEQFF. Here the CDR3 DNA reads TGTGCCAGCAGCTTCACCTACAATGAGCAGTTCTTC. The V call is TRBV7-2, the J call TRBJ2-1; the D is unclear. The CDR3 contains 12 residues. Germline V gives CDR1 SGHTA, CDR2 FQGNSA. V was trimmed by 3 bases and J by 2 bases, leaving 2 bases between them.

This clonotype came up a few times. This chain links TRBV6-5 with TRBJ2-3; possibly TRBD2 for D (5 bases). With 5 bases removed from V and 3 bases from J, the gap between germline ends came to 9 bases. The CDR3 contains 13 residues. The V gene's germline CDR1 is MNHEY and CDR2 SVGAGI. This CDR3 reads CASSHPGTDTQYF. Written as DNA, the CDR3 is TGTGCCAGCAGTCATCCGGGGACAGATACGCAGTATTTT.

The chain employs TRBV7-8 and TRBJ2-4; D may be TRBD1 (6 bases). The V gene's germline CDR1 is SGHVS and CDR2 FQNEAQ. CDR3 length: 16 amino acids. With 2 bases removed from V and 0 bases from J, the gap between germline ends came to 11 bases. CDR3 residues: CASSLLNREAKNIQYF. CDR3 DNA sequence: TGTGCCAGCAGCTTATTAAACAGGGAAGCCAAAAACATTCAGTACTTC.

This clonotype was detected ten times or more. In DNA, the CDR3 is TGCGCCAGCAGCTTGGCCGGGACGGCCAACACTGAAGCTTTCTTT. Translated: CASSLAGTANTEAFF. The chain uses TRBV5-1 and TRBJ1-1, with a possible D match to TRBD1 (5 bases). The V gene lost 0 bases and the J gene lost 2 bases, with 11 bases spanning the gap. From germline, CDR1 is SGHRS and CDR2 YFSETQ. This CDR3 contains 15 residues.

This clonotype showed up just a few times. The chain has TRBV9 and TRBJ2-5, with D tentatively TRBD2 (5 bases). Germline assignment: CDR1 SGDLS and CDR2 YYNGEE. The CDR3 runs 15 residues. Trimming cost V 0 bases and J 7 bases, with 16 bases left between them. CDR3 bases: TGTGCCAGCAGCGTAGGGCTAGGAGGCAAGAGGACCCAGTACTTC. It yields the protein CASSVGLGGKRTQYF.

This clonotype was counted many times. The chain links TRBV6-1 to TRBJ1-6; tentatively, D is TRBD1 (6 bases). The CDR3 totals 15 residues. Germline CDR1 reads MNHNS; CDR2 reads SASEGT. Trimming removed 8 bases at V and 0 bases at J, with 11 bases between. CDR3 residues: CASHIQGSYNSPLHF. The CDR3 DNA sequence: TGTGCCAGCCACATACAGGGCTCCTATAATTCACCCCTCCACTTT.

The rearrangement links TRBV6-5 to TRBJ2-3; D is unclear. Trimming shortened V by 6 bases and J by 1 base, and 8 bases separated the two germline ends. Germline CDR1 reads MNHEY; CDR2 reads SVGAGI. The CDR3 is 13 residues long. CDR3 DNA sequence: TGTGCCAGCAGCTTACTACGCACAGATACGCAGTATTTT. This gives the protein CASSLLRTDTQYF.

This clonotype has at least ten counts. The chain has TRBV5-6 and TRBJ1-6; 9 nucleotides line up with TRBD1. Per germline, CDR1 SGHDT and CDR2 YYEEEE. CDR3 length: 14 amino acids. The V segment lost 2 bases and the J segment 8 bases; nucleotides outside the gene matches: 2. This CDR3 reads CASSFWDRDSPLHF. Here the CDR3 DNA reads TGTGCCAGCAGCTTCTGGGACAGGGATTCACCCCTCCACTTT. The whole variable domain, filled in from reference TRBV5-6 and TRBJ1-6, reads DAGVTQSPTHLIKTRGQQVTLRCSPKSGHDTVSWYQQALGQGPQFIFQYYEEEERQRGNFPDRFSGHQFPNYSSELNVNALLLGDSALYLCASSFWDRDSPLHFGNGTRLTVT.

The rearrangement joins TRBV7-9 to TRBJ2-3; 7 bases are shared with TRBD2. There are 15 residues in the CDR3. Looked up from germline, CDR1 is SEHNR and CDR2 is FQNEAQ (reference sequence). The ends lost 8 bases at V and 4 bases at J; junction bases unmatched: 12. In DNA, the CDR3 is TGTGCCAGCTTAGTATCCAGCGGGGAATCAGATACGCAGTATTTT. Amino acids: CASLVSSGESDTQYF.

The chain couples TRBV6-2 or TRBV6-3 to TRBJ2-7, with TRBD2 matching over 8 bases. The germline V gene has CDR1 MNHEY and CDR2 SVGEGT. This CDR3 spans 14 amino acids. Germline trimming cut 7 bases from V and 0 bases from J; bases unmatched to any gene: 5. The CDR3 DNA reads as TGTGCCAGCACAGAGCGGGGGCACTCCTACGAGCAGTACTTC. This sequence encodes CASTERGHSYEQYF.